The 13 T cell receptor beta chains in this list originate from one sample, sequenced in a study of blood T cell repertoires in COVID-19. The assay was immunoSEQ multiplex PCR, and TCRdb's table has in-frame clones only and misses some. The sample includes 120,000 to 150,000 clones, around 90% of them seen just once. Material for sequencing was peripheral blood. These receptors came from a woman aged 50 to 65 with acute or convalescent COVID-19.

This clone was seen repeatedly, ten times or more. The chain combines TRBV5-5 with TRBJ1-2; the match to TRBD1 covers 9 bases. The CDR3 runs to 14 residues. Trimming took 4 bases from V and 7 from J; bases not matched to a gene: 8. Looked up from germline, CDR1 is SGHKS and CDR2 is YYEKEE (reference sequence). In DNA form, the CDR3 reads TGTGCCAGCAGCCATGGGGACAGGGAAGGTGGCTACACCTTC. It yields the protein CASSHGDREGGYTF. The full variable domain, completed using reference TRBV5-5 and TRBJ1-2, is DAGVTQSPTHLIKTRGQQVTLRCSPISGHKSVSWYQQVLGQGPQFIFQYYEKEERGRGNFPDRFSARQFPNYSSELNVNALLLGDSALYLCASSHGDREGGYTFGSGTRLTVV.

V is TRBV11-1 and J is TRBJ2-7; 7 nucleotides match TRBD2. Losses at the gene ends were 1 base for V and 2 bases for J; bases not matched to a gene: 5. There are 15 residues in the CDR3. CDR1 is SGHAT, CDR2 FQDESV, per germline (reference sequence). The CDR3 sequence: CASSLVAGGTYEQYF. The CDR3 DNA follows: TGTGCCAGCAGCTTAGTAGCGGGTGGCACCTACGAGCAGTACTTC.

This clone was observed a handful of times. The gene calls are TRBV7-2 and TRBJ2-2, with 14 bases that match TRBD2. V gave up 6 bases and J gave up 6 bases; unmatched junction bases: 3. The CDR3 loop spans 15 amino acids. Germline loops: CDR1 SGHTA, CDR2 FQGNSA. The CDR3 region has the DNA TGTGCCAGCAGAGAGACTAGCGGGGGGGCCGGGGAGCTGTTTTTT. It codes for CASRETSGGAGELFF.

This rearrangement joins TRBV6-5 to TRBJ1-3; D possibly corresponds to TRBD1 (5 bases). The CDR3 spans 14 residues. Trimming shortened V by 7 bases and J by 4 bases, and 14 bases separated the two germline ends. Germline V gives CDR1 MNHEY, CDR2 SVGAGI. The CDR3 spells CASIDQGSGNTIYF. The DNA for the CDR3 is TGTGCCAGCATAGACCAGGGATCCGGAAACACCATATATTTT.

This sequence joins TRBV6-1 and TRBJ2-5; D call uncertain. From germline, CDR1 is MNHNS and CDR2 SASEGT. The CDR3 runs to 13 residues. V lost 1 base, J lost 2 bases, and 5 bases lay in between. This CDR3 is CASSEVTQETQYF. The CDR3 DNA reads TGTGCCAGCAGTGAAGTGACTCAAGAGACCCAGTACTTC.

The chain carries TRBV14 and TRBJ2-7; 11 bases are a match to TRBD2. This CDR3 has 19 residues. CDR1 SGHDN and CDR2 FVKESK come from the germline V gene. Trimming took 0 bases from V and 9 from J; bases not matched to a gene: 19. CDR3 residues: CASSQDLGLAGVAYEGQYF. The CDR3 DNA follows: TGTGCCAGCAGCCAAGATTTAGGACTAGCGGGTGTTGCCTATGAAGGGCAGTACTTC.

This chain links TRBV3-1 (or the pseudogene TRBV3-2) with TRBJ1-1; maybe TRBD1 (6 bases). CDR1 is LGHDT, CDR2 YNNKEL, per germline (reference sequence). CDR3 length equals 14 residues. V dropped 1 base and J dropped 4 bases, with 10 bases sitting between them. The CDR3 coding sequence is TGTGCCAGCAGCCAAGCATCAGGGGTCACTGAAGCTTTCTTT. Translating gives CASSQASGVTEAFF.

Points on this clone: Other nucleotide sequences from this sample produce the same CDR3. The gene calls are TRBV3-1 (or the pseudogene TRBV3-2) and TRBJ2-7; 7 nucleotides line up with TRBD2. Germline lookup yields CDR1 LGHDT and CDR2 YNNKEL (reference sequence). The CDR3 runs to 14 residues. V was clipped by 1 base and J by 3 bases; unmatched bases: 3. CDR3 sequence reads: CASSQVAGDYEQYF. The CDR3 coding sequence is TGTGCCAGCAGCCAAGTGGCGGGAGACTACGAGCAGTACTTC.

The chain employs TRBV2 and TRBJ2-7, with TRBD1 matching 9 bases. This CDR3 has 14 residues. Germline V lookup: CDR1 SNHLY, CDR2 FYNNEI. V lost 6 bases and J lost 1; bases outside the gene matches: 4. CDR3 sequence reads: CASRWTGDSYEQYF. CDR3 nucleotide sequence: TGTGCCAGCAGGTGGACAGGGGATTCCTACGAGCAGTACTTC.

V and J are TRBV25-1 and TRBJ1-2, with TRBD1 matching over 9 bases. The V gene's germline CDR1 is MGHDK and CDR2 SYGVNS. The CDR3 has 15 residues. The V segment lost 3 bases and the J segment 8 bases; nucleotides outside the gene matches: 10. The CDR3, as DNA: TGTGCCAGCAGTGAGATAACAGGGGGCGTGTGGGGCTACACCTTC. Protein product: CASSEITGGVWGYTF.

This chain connects TRBV14 to TRBJ1-6; tentatively, D is TRBD1 (5 bases). Trimming removed 4 bases from V and 0 bases from J, with 13 bases in between. Germline V gene sequence: CDR1 SGHDN, CDR2 FVKESK. The length of the CDR3 is 17 residues. Here the CDR3 DNA reads TGTGCCAGCAGCCCAGGGATCAGAAGCTCCTATAATTCACCCCTCCACTTT. It is translated as CASSPGIRSSYNSPLHF. The variable domain in full, completed from reference TRBV14 and TRBJ1-6, reads EAGVTQFPSHSVIEKGQTVTLRCDPISGHDNLYWYRRVMGKEIKFLLHFVKESKQDESGMPNNRFLAERTGGTYSTLKVQPAELEDSGVYFCASSPGIRSSYNSPLHFGNGTRLTVT.

This chain uses TRBV9 with TRBJ1-4; D is unresolved. This CDR3 has 14 residues. CDR1 and CDR2 (germline): SGDLS, YYNGEE. V lost 0 bases to trimming and J lost 5 bases, with 8 bases between them. CDR3 nucleotides: TGTGCCAGCAGCGTAGGTTCCCTGAATGAAAAACTGTTTTTT. Protein: CASSVGSLNEKLFF.

This clone came up once. The chain is built from TRBV12-3 or TRBV12-4 and TRBJ1-3; 10 positions match TRBD1. Trimming cost V 8 bases and J 2 bases; bases outside gene matches: 0. There are 13 residues in the CDR3. The CDR3 nucleotides read TGTGCCAGCGGACAGGGGGCTGGAAACACCATATATTTT. Translated, it gives CASGQGAGNTIYF.